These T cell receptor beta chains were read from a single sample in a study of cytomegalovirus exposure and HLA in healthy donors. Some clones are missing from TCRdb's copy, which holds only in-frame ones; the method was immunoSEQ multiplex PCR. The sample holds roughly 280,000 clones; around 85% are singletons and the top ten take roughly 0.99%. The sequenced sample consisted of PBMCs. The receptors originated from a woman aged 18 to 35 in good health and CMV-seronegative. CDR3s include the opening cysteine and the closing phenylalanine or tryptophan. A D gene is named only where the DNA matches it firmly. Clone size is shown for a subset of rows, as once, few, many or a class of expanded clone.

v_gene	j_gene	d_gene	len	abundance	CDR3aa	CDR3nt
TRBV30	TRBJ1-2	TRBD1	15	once	CAWSGQGGFNYGYTF	TGTGCCTGGAGTGGACAGGGGGGGTTTAACTATGGCTACACCTTC
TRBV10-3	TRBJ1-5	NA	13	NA	CAISEVDNQPQHF	TGTGCCATCAGTGAGGTAGACAATCAGCCCCAGCATTTT
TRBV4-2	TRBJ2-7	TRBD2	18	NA	CASSQGGGTSGRAHEQYF	TGTGCCAGCAGCCAAGGGGGGGGAACTAGCGGGAGGGCCCACGAGCAGTACTTC
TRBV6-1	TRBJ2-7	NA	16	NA	CASSELVSDPGNEQYF	TGTGCCAGCAGTGAACTGGTATCGGACCCGGGGAACGAGCAGTACTTC
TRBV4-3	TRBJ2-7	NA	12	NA	CASSQEGNLLYF	TGCGCCAGCAGCCAAGAGGGCAATTTACTCTACTTC
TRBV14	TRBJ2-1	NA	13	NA	CASSRGGPGEQFF	TGTGCCAGCAGCCGGGGGGGGCCGGGAGAGCAGTTCTTC
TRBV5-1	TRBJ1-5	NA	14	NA	CASSQSSGDQPQHF	TGCGCCAGCAGCCAAAGTAGCGGGGATCAGCCCCAGCATTTT
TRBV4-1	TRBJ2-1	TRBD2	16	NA	CASSPGGLAGAFEQFF	TGCGCCAGCAGCCCAGGAGGACTAGCGGGAGCGTTTGAGCAGTTCTTC
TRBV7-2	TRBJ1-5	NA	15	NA	CASSLEGQGNQPQHF	TGTGCCAGCAGCTTAGAAGGGCAGGGGAATCAGCCCCAGCATTTT
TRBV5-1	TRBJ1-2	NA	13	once	CASSPGSNYGYTF	TGCGCCAGCTCTCCGGGGTCGAACTATGGCTACACCTTC
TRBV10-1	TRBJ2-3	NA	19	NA	CASSESYLLAPGDADTQYF	TGCGCCAGCAGTGAGTCCTATCTGCTGGCCCCTGGAGACGCAGATACGCAGTATTTT
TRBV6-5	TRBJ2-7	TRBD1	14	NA	CASSLNRDSYEQYF	TGTGCCAGCAGTTTGAACCGGGACAGCTACGAGCAGTACTTC
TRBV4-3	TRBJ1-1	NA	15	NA	CASSHDTGVNTEAFF	TGCGCCAGCAGCCATGACACGGGAGTGAACACTGAAGCTTTCTTT
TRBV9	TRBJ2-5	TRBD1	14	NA	CASSSRDRQETQYF	TGTGCCAGCAGTTCCCGGGACAGACAAGAGACCCAGTACTTC
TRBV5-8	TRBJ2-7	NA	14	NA	CASSPGQGAYEQYF	TGTGCCAGCAGCCCTGGACAAGGAGCCTACGAGCAGTACTTC
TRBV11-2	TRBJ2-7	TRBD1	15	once	CASSLGQGVAYEQYF	TGTGCCAGCAGCTTAGGACAGGGGGTCGCCTACGAGCAGTACTTC
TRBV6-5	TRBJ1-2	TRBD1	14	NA	CASSRTGQSDGYTF	TGTGCCAGCAGTCGGACAGGGCAATCAGACGGCTACACCTTC
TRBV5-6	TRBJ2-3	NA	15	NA	CASSLLGALGDTQYF	TGTGCCAGCAGCTTGTTAGGGGCATTGGGAGATACGCAGTATTTT
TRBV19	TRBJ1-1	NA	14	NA	CASIDFRGNTEAFF	TGTGCCAGTATTGACTTCAGGGGGAACACTGAAGCTTTCTTT
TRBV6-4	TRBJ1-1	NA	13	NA	CASGTSMNTEAFF	TGTGCCAGCGGGACATCCATGAACACTGAAGCTTTCTTT
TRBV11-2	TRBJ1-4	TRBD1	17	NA	CASSVGGTGTSNEKLFF	TGTGCCAGCAGCGTAGGCGGGACAGGGACGAGTAATGAAAAACTGTTTTTT
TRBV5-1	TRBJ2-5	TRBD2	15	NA	CASSYLAGGKETQYF	TGCGCCAGCAGCTACCTAGCGGGGGGCAAAGAGACCCAGTACTTC
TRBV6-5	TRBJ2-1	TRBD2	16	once	CASSYPGLAGSNEQFF	TGTGCCAGCAGTTACCCGGGACTAGCGGGGAGCAATGAGCAGTTCTTC
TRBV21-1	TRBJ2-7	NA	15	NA	CASTRLGQGADEQYF	TGTGCCAGCACTCGCTTAGGACAGGGGGCTGACGAGCAGTACTTC
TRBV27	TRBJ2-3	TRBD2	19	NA	CASSPGLAGGRDSTDTQYF	TGTGCCAGCAGTCCCGGACTAGCGGGGGGGCGGGATTCCACAGATACGCAGTATTTT
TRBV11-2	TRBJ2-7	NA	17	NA	CASSSISEVYLSYEQYF	TGTGCCAGCAGTTCTATATCCGAAGTTTACCTTTCCTACGAGCAGTACTTC
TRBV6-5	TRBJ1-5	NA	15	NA	CASSYRGYSNQPQHF	TGTGCCAGCAGTTACCGGGGGTATAGCAATCAGCCCCAGCATTTT
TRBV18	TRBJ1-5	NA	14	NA	CASSLARSNQPQHF	TGTGCCAGCTCCTTAGCACGGAGCAATCAGCCCCAGCATTTT
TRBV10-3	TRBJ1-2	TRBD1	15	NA	CAISNGVGQGYGYTF	TGTGCCATCAGCAATGGTGTTGGACAGGGCTATGGCTACACCTTC
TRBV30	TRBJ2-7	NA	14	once	CAWGETGLGGEQYF	TGTGCCTGGGGCGAGACAGGTCTCGGGGGGGAGCAGTACTTC
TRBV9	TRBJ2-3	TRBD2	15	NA	CASSPLSGGENTQYF	TGTGCCAGCAGCCCTCTTAGCGGGGGGGAAAATACGCAGTATTTT
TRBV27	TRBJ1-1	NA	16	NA	CASSLGWRTAGPEAFF	TGTGCCAGCAGCCTGGGGTGGAGGACCGCCGGGCCTGAAGCTTTCTTT
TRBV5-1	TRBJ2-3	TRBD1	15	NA	CASSARDRSTDTQYF	TGCGCCAGCAGCGCCCGGGACAGGAGCACAGATACGCAGTATTTT
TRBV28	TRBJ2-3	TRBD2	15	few	CASSRTSGPTDTQYF	TGTGCCAGCAGCAGGACTAGCGGACCCACAGATACGCAGTATTTT
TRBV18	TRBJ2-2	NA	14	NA	CASSLIQGTGELFF	TGTGCCAGCTCACTTATACAGGGAACCGGGGAGCTGTTTTTT
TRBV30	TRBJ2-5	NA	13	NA	CAGNGGGFGTQYF	TGTGCCGGAAATGGGGGGGGCTTCGGGACCCAGTACTTC
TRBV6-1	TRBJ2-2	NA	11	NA	CASSLTGELFF	TGTGCCAGCAGTCTCACCGGGGAGCTGTTTTTT
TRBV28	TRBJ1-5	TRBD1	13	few	CASSLTGRQPQHF	TGTGCCAGCAGTTTGACAGGGCGACAGCCCCAGCATTTT
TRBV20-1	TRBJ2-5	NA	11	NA	CSGKSGETQYF	TGCAGTGGAAAAAGCGGAGAGACCCAGTACTTC
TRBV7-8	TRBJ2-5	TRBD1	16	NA	CASSHGQGSSQETQYF	TGTGCCAGCAGCCATGGACAGGGGAGTTCACAAGAGACCCAGTACTTC
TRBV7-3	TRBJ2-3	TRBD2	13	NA	CASSRDYTDTQYF	TGTGCCAGCAGCCGGGACTACACAGATACGCAGTATTTT
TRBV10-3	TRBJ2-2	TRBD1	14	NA	CAISGTGRGGELFF	TGTGCCATCAGTGGGACAGGTCGAGGCGGGGAGCTGTTTTTT
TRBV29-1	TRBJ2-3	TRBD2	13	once	CSVISGSTDTQYF	TGCAGCGTCATTAGCGGGAGCACAGATACGCAGTATTTT
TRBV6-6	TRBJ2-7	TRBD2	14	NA	CASSYSREGYEQYF	TGTGCCAGCAGTTACTCGCGGGAGGGCTACGAGCAGTACTTC
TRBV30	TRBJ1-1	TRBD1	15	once	CAWRDRGLENTEAFF	TGTGCCTGGAGGGACAGGGGGCTTGAGAACACTGAAGCTTTCTTT
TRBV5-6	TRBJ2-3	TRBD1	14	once	CASSLLQGEDTQYF	TGTGCCAGCAGCTTGCTACAGGGGGAAGATACGCAGTATTTT
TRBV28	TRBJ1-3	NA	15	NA	CASSLLGGSGNTIYF	TGTGCCAGCAGTTTACTCGGGGGCTCTGGAAACACCATATATTTT
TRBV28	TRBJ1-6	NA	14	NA	CASRTPGIYSPLHF	TGTGCCAGCAGAACCCCAGGAATATACTCACCCCTCCACTTT
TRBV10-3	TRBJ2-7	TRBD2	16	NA	CAISVTSGVFSYEQYF	TGTGCCATCAGTGTGACTAGCGGGGTGTTCTCCTACGAGCAGTACTTC
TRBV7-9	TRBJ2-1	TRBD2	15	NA	CASTVSGRTYNEQFF	TGTGCCAGCACCGTTAGCGGGAGGACCTACAATGAGCAGTTCTTC
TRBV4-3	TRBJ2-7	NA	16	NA	CASSQDLQGEDYEQYF	TGCGCCAGCAGCCAAGATCTTCAGGGCGAGGATTACGAGCAGTACTTC
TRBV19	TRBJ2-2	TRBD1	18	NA	CASTQPPGTASMAGELFF	TGTGCCAGTACCCAACCCCCCGGGACAGCTTCTATGGCCGGGGAGCTGTTTTTT
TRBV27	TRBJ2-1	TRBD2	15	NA	CASRNSGSRSNEQFF	TGTGCCAGCAGAAATAGCGGGAGTAGGAGCAATGAGCAGTTCTTC
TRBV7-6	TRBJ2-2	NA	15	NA	CASSLRPEGTGELFF	TGTGCCAGCAGCCTGCGGCCGGAGGGCACCGGGGAGCTGTTTTTT
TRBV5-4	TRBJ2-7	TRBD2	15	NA	CASSMAPAGNYEQYF	TGTGCCAGCAGCATGGCTCCAGCGGGGAACTACGAGCAGTACTTC
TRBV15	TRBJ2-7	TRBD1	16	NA	CATSRNPGQGAREQYF	TGTGCCACCAGCAGAAACCCGGGACAGGGGGCTAGGGAGCAGTACTTC
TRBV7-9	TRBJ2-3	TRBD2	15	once	CASRLAQVGTDTQYF	TGTGCCAGCAGACTAGCGCAGGTTGGCACAGATACGCAGTATTTT
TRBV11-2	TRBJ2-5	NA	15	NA	CASSLPRVSQETQYF	TGTGCCAGCAGCTTACCCAGGGTGAGCCAAGAGACCCAGTACTTC